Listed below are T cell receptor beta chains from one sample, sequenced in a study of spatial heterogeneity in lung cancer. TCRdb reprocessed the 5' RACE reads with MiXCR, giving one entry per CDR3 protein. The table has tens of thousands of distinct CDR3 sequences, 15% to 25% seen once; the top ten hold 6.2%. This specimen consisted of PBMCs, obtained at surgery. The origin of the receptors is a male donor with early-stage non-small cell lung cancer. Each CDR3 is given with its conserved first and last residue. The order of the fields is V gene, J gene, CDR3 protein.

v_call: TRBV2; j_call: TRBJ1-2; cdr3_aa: CASTSEGGYDYGYTF
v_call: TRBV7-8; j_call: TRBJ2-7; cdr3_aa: CASSSGGRSYEQYF
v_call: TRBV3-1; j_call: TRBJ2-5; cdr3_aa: CASSQEKVWETQYF
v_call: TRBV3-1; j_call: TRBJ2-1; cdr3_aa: CASSQDAGNEQFF
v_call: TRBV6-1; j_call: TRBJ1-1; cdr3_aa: CASKHREDTEAFF
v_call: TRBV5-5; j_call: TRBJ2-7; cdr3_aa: CASSLDGSEQYF
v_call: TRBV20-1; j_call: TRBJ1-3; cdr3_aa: CSAMGQLGNTIYF
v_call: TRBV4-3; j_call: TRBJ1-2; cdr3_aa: CASSQEWTGDYGYTF
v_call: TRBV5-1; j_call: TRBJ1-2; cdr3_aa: CASRAQVGRRTYGYTF
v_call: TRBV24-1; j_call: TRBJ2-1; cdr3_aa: CATSDPSGGTYNEQFF
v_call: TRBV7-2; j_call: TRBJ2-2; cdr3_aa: CASTPRGPESTGELFF
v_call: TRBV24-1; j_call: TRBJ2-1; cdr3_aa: CATSDRLASNEQFF
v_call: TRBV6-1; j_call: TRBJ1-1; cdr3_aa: CASRDRAFTEAFF
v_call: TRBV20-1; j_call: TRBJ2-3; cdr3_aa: CSARVASGRGDTQYF
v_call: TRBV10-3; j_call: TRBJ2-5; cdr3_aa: CAISEGEVETQYF
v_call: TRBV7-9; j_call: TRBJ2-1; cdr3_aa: CASGEFQGQARNEQFF
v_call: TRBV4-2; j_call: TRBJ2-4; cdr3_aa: CASSQDVSGTKNIQYF
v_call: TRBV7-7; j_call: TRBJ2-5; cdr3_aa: CASSLSSGRAGETQYF
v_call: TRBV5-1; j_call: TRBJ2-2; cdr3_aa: CASSFGNPNTGELFF
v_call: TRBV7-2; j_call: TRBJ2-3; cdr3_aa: CASSSGLAGGPDTQYF
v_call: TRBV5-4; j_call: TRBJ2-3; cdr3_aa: CASSSPTDRRTDTQYF
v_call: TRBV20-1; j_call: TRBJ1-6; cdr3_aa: CSAGRGGENSPLHF
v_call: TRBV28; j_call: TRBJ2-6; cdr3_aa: CASSLSSGANVLTF
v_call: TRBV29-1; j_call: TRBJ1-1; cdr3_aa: CSVSPLMRDTEAFF
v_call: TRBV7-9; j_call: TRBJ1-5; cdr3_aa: CASSLAGSSNQPQHF
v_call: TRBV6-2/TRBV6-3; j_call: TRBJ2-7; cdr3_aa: CASSQYYEQYF
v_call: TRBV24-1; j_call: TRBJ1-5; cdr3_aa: CATTVSGNQVFNQPQHF
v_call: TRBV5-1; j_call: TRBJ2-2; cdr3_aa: CASSPVAIGTGELFF
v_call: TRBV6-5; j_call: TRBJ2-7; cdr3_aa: CASSKLDAYEQYF
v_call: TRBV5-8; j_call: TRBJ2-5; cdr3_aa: CASSFRTGQETQYF